The source of this T cell receptor delta chain is a study of γδ T cells in repeated Plasmodium falciparum infection. The overall study: Malaria-naive adults were infected with P. falciparum NF54 four times over around 600 days. Samples were taken at baseline, before some infections, and 21 days after each. Malian samples came from no-transmission periods or across acute febrile malaria episodes.

Vgamma9/Vdelta2+ and Vdelta2-negative gammadelta T cells were flow-sorted from PBMC for bulk sequencing. TCRdb repeated clone calling on the multiplex PCR reads with CATT. In the table there are tens of thousands of delta-chain clones, 0.8% to 1% of which are singletons. In its sample, this clone is medium-sized. J lost 0 bases, V lost 0 bases, and 9 bases had no gene match. This CDR3 region has 17 residues. Germline V gives CDR1 GEAIGNYY, CDR2 EKD. This clonotype was obtained from a pool of human donors (malaria-infected and uninfected, not separated). The sample consisted of gamma-delta T cells from blood. V and J are TRDV2 and TRDJ1, with 7 bases lining up with TRDD3. CDR3 DNA: TGTGCCTGTGACACCGTGTCTGGGGGGTTGTACACCGATAAACTCATCTTT. It translates to CACDTVSGGLYTDKLIF.